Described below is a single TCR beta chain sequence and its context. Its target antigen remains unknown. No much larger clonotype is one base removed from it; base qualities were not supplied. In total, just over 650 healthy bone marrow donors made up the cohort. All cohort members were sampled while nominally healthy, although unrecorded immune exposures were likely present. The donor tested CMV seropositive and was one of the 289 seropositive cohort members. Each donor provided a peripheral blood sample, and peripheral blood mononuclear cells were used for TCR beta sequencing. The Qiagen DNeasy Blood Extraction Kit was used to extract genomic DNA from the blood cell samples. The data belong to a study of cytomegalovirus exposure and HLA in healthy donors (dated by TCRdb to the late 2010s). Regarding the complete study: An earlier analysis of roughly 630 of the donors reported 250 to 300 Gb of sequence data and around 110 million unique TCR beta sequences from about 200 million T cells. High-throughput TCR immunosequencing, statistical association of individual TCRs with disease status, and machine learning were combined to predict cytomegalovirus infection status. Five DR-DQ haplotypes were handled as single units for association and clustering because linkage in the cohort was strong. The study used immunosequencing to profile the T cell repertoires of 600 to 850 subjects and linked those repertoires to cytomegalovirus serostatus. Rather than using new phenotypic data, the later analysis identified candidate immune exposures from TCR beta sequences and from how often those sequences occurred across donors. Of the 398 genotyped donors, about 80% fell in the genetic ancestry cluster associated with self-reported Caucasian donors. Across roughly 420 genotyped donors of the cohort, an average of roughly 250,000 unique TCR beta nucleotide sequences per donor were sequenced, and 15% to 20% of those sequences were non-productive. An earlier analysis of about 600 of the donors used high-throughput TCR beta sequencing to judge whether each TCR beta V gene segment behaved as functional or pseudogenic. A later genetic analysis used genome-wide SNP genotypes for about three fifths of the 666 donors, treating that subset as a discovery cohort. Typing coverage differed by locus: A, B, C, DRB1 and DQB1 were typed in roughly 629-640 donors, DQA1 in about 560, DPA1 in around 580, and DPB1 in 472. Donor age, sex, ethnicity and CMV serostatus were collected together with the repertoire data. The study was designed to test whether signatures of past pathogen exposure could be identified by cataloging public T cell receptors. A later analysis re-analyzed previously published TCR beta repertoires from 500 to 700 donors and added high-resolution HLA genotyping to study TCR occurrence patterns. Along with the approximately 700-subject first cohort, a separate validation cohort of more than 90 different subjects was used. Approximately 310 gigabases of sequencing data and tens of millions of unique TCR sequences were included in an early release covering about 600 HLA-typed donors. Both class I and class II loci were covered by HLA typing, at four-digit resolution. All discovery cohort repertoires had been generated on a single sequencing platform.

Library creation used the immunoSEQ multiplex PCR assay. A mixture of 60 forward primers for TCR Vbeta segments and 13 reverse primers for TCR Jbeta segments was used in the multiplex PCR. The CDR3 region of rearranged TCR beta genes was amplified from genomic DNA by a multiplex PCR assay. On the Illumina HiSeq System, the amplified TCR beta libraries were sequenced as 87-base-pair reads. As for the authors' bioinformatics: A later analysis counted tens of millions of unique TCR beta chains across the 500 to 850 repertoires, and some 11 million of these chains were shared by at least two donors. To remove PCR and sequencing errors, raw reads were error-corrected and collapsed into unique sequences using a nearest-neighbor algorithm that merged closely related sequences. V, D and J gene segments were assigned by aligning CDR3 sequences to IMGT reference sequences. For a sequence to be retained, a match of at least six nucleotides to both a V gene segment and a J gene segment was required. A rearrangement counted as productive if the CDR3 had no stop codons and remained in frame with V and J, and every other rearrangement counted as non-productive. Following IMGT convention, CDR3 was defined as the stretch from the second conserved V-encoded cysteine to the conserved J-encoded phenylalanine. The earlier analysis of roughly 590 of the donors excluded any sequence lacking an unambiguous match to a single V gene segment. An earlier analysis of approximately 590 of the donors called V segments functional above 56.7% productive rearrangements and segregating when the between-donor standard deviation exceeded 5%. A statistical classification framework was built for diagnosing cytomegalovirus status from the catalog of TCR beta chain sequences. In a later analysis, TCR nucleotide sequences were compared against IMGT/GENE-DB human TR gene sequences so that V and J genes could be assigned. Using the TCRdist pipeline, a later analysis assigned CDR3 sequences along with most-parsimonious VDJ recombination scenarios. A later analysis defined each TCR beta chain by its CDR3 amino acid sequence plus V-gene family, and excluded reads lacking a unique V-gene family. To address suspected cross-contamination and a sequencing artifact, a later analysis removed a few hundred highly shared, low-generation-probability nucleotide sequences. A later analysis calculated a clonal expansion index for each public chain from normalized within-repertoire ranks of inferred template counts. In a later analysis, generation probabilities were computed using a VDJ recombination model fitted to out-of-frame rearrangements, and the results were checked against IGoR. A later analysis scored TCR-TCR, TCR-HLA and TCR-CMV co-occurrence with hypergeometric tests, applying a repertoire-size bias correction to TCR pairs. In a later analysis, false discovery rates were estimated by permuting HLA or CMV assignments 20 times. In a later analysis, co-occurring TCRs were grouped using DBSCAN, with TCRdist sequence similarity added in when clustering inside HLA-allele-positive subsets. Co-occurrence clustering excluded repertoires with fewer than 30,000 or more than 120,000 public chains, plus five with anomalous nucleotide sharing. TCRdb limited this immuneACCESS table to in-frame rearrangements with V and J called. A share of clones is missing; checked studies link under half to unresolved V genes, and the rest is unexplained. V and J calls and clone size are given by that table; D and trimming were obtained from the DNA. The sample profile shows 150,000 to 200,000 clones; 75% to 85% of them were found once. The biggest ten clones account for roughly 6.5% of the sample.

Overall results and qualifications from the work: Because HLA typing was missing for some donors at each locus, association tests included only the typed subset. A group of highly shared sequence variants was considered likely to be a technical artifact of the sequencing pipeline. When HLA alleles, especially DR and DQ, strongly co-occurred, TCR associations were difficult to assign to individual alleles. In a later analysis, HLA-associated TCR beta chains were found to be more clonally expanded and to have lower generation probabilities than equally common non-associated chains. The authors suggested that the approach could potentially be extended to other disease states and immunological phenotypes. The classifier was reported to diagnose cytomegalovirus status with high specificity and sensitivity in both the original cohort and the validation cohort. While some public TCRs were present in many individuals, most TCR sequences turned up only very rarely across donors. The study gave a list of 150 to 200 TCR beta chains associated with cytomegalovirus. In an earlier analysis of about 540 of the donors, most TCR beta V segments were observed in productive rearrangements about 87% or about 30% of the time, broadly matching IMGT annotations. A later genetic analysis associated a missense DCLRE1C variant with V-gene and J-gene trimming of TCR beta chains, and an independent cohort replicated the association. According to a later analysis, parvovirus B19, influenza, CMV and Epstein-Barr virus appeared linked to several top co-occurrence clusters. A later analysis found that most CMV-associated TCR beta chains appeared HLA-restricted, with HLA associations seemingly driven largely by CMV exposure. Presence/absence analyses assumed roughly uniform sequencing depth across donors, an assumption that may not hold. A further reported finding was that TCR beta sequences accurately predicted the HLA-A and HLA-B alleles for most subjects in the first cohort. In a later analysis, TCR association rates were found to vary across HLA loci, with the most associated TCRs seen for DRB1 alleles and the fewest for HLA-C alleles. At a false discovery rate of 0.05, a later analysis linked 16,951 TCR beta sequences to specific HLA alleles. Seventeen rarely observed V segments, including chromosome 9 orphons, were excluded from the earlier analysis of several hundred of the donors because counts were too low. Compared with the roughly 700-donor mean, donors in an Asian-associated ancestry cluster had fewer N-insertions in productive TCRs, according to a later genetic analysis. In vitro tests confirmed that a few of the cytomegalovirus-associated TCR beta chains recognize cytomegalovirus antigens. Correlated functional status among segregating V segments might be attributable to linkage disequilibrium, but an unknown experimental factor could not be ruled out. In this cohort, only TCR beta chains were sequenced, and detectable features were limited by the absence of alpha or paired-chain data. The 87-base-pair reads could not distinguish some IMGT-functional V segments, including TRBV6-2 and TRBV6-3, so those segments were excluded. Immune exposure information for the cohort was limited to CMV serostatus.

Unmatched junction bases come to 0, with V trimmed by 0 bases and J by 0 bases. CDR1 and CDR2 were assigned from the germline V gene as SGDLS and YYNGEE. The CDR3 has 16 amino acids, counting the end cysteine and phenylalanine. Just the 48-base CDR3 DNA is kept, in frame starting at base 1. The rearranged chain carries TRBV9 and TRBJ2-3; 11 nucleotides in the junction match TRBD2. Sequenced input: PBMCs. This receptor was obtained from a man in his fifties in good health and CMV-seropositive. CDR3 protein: CASSVGTSGSTDTQYF. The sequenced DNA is TGTGCCAGCAGCGTAGGGACTAGCGGGAGCACAGATACGCAGTATTTT.